A selection of T cell receptor beta chains follows, all from one sample in a study of spatial heterogeneity in lung cancer. TCRdb fed the 5' RACE reads into MiXCR, producing one record per CDR3 protein. The repertoire holds around 110,000 distinct CDR3 sequences, with more than 9% as singletons. Material: PBMCs, obtained at follow-up. The receptors originated from a male donor with early-stage non-small cell lung cancer. Both conserved end residues are part of each CDR3. A D gene is named only where the DNA matches it firmly. Clone size is shown for a subset of rows, as once, few, many or a class of expanded clone.

clone size | D gene | J gene | V gene | CDR3 length | CDR3 protein | CDR3 DNA
few | TRBD1 | TRBJ1-2 | TRBV3-1 | 13 | CASSYRGGYGYTF | TGTGCCAGCAGCTACAGGGGAGGCTATGGCTACACCTTC
many | - | TRBJ1-4 | TRBV12-3/TRBV12-4 | 13 | CASRIGLYEKLFF | TGTGCCAGCAGGATCGGACTGTATGAAAAACTGTTTTTT
few | - | TRBJ1-4 | TRBV5-1 | 13 | CASSFYSNEKLFF | TGCGCCAGCAGCTTCTATAGTAATGAAAAACTGTTTTTT
few | - | TRBJ2-5 | TRBV7-2 | 14 | CASSPGMTAETQYF | TGTGCCAGCAGCCCAGGGATGACTGCGGAGACCCAGTACTTC
- | - | TRBJ2-2 | TRBV6-2/TRBV6-3 | 12 | CASRQARRELFF | TGTGCCAGCAGACAAGCTCGACGGGAGCTGTTTTTT
few | - | TRBJ1-2 | TRBV7-9 | 15 | CASSLAGGAVYGYTF | TGTGCCAGCAGCTTAGCGGGGGGCGCGGTCTATGGCTACACCTTC
- | - | TRBJ1-1 | TRBV14 | 14 | CASSRANRGTEAFF | TGTGCCAGCAGCCGAGCGAATCGGGGCACTGAAGCTTTCTTT
- | TRBD1 | TRBJ1-2 | TRBV12-3/TRBV12-4 | 14 | CASSLIQGRHGYTF | TGTGCCAGCAGCCTAATACAGGGGAGGCATGGCTACACCTTC
- | - | TRBJ1-5 | TRBV6-2/TRBV6-3 | 15 | CASSYPGHPNQPQHF | TGTGCCAGCAGTTACCCCGGACATCCCAATCAGCCCCAGCATTTT
- | TRBD2 | TRBJ2-5 | TRBV12-5 | 17 | CASGLGLAGARGETQYF | TGTGCTAGTGGTTTGGGACTAGCGGGGGCCCGCGGGGAGACCCAGTACTTC
- | TRBD1 | TRBJ1-2 | TRBV2 | 12 | CASRGTGYGYTF | TGTGCCAGCAGGGGGACAGGCTATGGCTACACCTTC
few | - | TRBJ1-3 | TRBV28 | 16 | CASSLTRTASGNTIYF | TGTGCCAGCAGTCTGACTAGGACAGCCTCTGGAAACACCATATATTTT
many | - | TRBJ2-5 | TRBV9 | 15 | CASSVGAGYQETQYF | TGTGCCAGCAGCGTAGGGGCCGGGTACCAAGAGACCCAGTACTTC
many | TRBD1 | TRBJ1-1 | TRBV6-5 | 13 | CASSYGGTGEAFF | TGTGCCAGCAGTTACGGGGGGACAGGGGAAGCTTTCTTT
many | TRBD1 | TRBJ1-1 | TRBV2 | 17 | CANTPGQGIASRTEAFF | TGTGCCAACACTCCGGGACAGGGAATCGCGTCGCGCACTGAAGCTTTCTTT
- | - | TRBJ2-7 | TRBV28 | 13 | CASSLDVLGEQYF | TGTGCCAGCAGTTTAGATGTGCTCGGGGAGCAGTACTTC
- | - | TRBJ2-3 | TRBV12-3/TRBV12-4 | 13 | CASSVVSTDTQYF | TGTGCCAGCAGCGTCGTCTCCACAGATACGCAGTATTTT
few | TRBD1 | TRBJ2-7 | TRBV5-4 | 15 | CASSLDRGFPYEQYF | TGTGCCAGCAGCTTGGACAGGGGGTTCCCCTACGAGCAGTACTTC
few | TRBD2 | TRBJ2-2 | TRBV7-2 | 16 | CASSLSGTSTPGELFF | TGTGCCAGCAGCTTATCCGGGACTAGCACCCCCGGGGAGCTGTTTTTT
- | TRBD1 | TRBJ1-5 | TRBV28 | 14 | CASSFGTAIQPQHF | TGTGCCAGCAGTTTCGGGACAGCTATTCAGCCCCAGCATTTT
- | - | TRBJ1-5 | TRBV20-1 | 12 | CSAESLNQPQHF | TGCAGTGCCGAGAGTTTAAATCAGCCCCAGCATTTT
- | TRBD1 | TRBJ2-3 | TRBV5-1 | 15 | CASRQTGGGTDTQYF | TGCGCCAGCAGACAGACAGGGGGAGGCACAGATACGCAGTATTTT
few | TRBD1 | TRBJ1-1 | TRBV20-1 | 14 | CSARDGQGGAEAFF | TGCAGTGCTAGAGATGGACAGGGAGGGGCTGAAGCTTTCTTT
few | - | TRBJ2-2 | TRBV7-2 | 15 | CASSPGTPNTGELFF | TGTGCCAGCAGCCCCGGGACTCCGAACACCGGGGAGCTGTTTTTT
- | - | TRBJ2-1 | TRBV6-5 | 13 | CASSYTAYNEQFF | TGTGCCAGCAGTTACACAGCCTACAATGAGCAGTTCTTC
- | - | TRBJ2-6 | TRBV19 | 13 | CASIVPGANVLTF | TGTGCCAGTATCGTCCCTGGGGCCAACGTCCTGACTTTC
- | - | TRBJ1-4 | TRBV24-1 | 12 | CATSDGNEKLFF | TGTGCCACCAGTGACGGGAATGAAAAACTGTTTTTT
few | TRBD1 | TRBJ1-2 | TRBV7-9 | 14 | CASSPQTGGYGYTF | TGTGCCAGCAGCCCACAAACAGGGGGCTATGGCTACACCTTC
many | TRBD1 | TRBJ1-6 | TRBV24-1 | 13 | CATEGTVGTPLHF | TGTGCCACCGAAGGGACAGTCGGGACACCCCTCCACTTT
many | - | TRBJ1-5 | TRBV4-2 | 17 | CASSQDWAGTTNQPQHF | TGTGCCAGCAGCCAAGATTGGGCAGGGACCACCAATCAGCCCCAGCATTTT
- | - | TRBJ2-1 | TRBV7-2 | 14 | CASSSTSGYNEQFF | TGTGCCAGCAGCTCAACCAGCGGGTACAATGAGCAGTTCTTC
- | TRBD2 | TRBJ2-1 | TRBV5-1 | 14 | CASSFGAGNGEQFF | TGCGCCAGCAGCTTCGGAGCGGGGAATGGTGAGCAGTTCTTC
- | - | TRBJ1-4 | TRBV29-1 | 11 | CSVAEGGKLFF | TGCAGCGTTGCGGAAGGCGGAAAACTGTTTTTT
few | TRBD1 | TRBJ1-5 | TRBV29-1 | 13 | CSVRTGDSQPQHF | TGCAGCGTTCGGACAGGGGATAGCCAGCCCCAGCATTTT
few | - | TRBJ1-2 | TRBV5-1 | 13 | CASSLEGQYGYTF | TGCGCCAGCAGCTTGGAAGGACAGTATGGCTACACCTTC
many | TRBD1 | TRBJ1-6 | TRBV29-1 | 13 | CSVGGTGASPLHF | TGCAGCGTTGGCGGGACAGGTGCTTCACCCCTCCACTTT
few | - | TRBJ2-5 | TRBV11-2 | 15 | CASLPRGKQAETQYF | TGTGCCAGTTTGCCGCGGGGAAAGCAGGCGGAGACCCAGTACTTC
- | - | TRBJ1-5 | TRBV20-1 | 13 | CSAPPGGIQPQHF | TGCAGTGCTCCGCCGGGGGGAATACAGCCCCAGCATTTT
few | - | TRBJ1-4 | TRBV10-2 | 13 | CASTSLSPEKLFF | TGCGCCAGCACCTCCCTCTCCCCCGAAAAACTGTTTTTT
- | TRBD2 | TRBJ2-3 | TRBV7-8 | 16 | CASNLLAGATGDTQYF | TGTGCCAGCAATTTACTAGCGGGGGCCACCGGAGATACGCAGTATTTT
many | - | TRBJ2-7 | TRBV4-3 | 15 | CASSQGYLQDDEQYF | TGCGCCAGCAGCCAAGGATACCTACAAGACGACGAGCAGTACTTC
- | TRBD1 | TRBJ1-5 | TRBV28 | 15 | CASSPPTGGSQPQHF | TGTGCCAGCAGTCCCCCGACAGGGGGGAGTCAGCCCCAGCATTTT